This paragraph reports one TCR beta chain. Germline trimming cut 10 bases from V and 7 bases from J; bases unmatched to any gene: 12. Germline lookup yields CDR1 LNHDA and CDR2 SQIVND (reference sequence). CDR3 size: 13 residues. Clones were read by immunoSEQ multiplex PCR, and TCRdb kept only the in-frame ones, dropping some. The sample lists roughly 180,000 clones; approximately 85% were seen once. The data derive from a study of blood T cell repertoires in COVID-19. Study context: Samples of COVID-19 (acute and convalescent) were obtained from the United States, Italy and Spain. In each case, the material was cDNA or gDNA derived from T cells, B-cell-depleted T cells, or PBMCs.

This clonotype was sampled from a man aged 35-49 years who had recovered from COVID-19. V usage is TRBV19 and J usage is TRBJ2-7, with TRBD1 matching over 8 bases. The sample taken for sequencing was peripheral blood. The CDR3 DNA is TGTGCCACCACAGGACAGGGCTCTGGTGAGCAGTACTTC. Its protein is CATTGQGSGEQYF.